The rows below give T cell receptor beta chains drawn from one sample of a study of Ad26.COV2.S vaccination and SARS-CoV-2 variants. The assay was immunoSEQ multiplex PCR, and TCRdb's table has in-frame clones only and misses some. The table lists some 300,000 clones, 86% of them singletons. The sequences come from peripheral blood, collected in a trial of Ad26.COV2.S vaccine versus placebo. These receptors were obtained from a person between 18 and 65 years old who received the Ad26.COV2.S COVID-19 vaccine or a placebo. CDR3s include the opening cysteine and the closing phenylalanine or tryptophan. Each record gives: J gene, V gene, CDR3 protein.

j_gene: TRBJ1-5; v_gene: TRBV4-1; CDR3aa: CASSQEDGLGQPQHF
j_gene: TRBJ2-3; v_gene: TRBV19; CDR3aa: CASSTRQGTSTDTQYF
j_gene: TRBJ2-3; v_gene: TRBV7-2; CDR3aa: CASSARLAGVTDTQYF
j_gene: TRBJ2-7; v_gene: TRBV6-5; CDR3aa: CASSPGTGGSYEQYF
j_gene: TRBJ1-4; v_gene: TRBV4-1; CDR3aa: CASSHRGENEKLFF
j_gene: TRBJ1-5; v_gene: TRBV19; CDR3aa: CASSPQGSRNQPQHF
j_gene: TRBJ2-1; v_gene: TRBV19; CDR3aa: CASSIGWGGYNEQFF
j_gene: TRBJ2-5; v_gene: TRBV5-1; CDR3aa: CASSAVVVGGTQYF
j_gene: TRBJ2-6; v_gene: TRBV27; CDR3aa: CASSPTPSGANVLTF
j_gene: TRBJ1-2; v_gene: TRBV4-2; CDR3aa: CASSQETDRGVGRRGYTF
j_gene: TRBJ2-2; v_gene: TRBV9; CDR3aa: CASSPPPPAGELFF
j_gene: TRBJ2-2; v_gene: TRBV9; CDR3aa: CASSTGGTGELFF
j_gene: TRBJ1-6; v_gene: TRBV18; CDR3aa: CASSLSPGTGGSPLHF
j_gene: TRBJ1-3; v_gene: TRBV20-1; CDR3aa: CSASFGGHSGNTIYF
j_gene: TRBJ2-3; v_gene: TRBV4-1; CDR3aa: CASSPGLQGADTQYF
j_gene: TRBJ1-2; v_gene: TRBV14; CDR3aa: CASSQGLDYGYTF
j_gene: TRBJ1-1; v_gene: TRBV12-5; CDR3aa: CASGFNEGTEAFF
j_gene: TRBJ1-1; v_gene: TRBV29-1; CDR3aa: CSVSGTLNTEAFF
j_gene: TRBJ2-5; v_gene: TRBV5-1; CDR3aa: CASSFETGVGETQYF
j_gene: TRBJ1-1; v_gene: TRBV21-1; CDR3aa: CASTPRGQSTEAFF
j_gene: TRBJ2-2; v_gene: TRBV6-2/TRBV6-3; CDR3aa: CASCRTGGNTGELFF
j_gene: TRBJ2-7; v_gene: TRBV3-1/TRBV3-2; CDR3aa: CASSQNPLSYEQYF
j_gene: TRBJ2-7; v_gene: TRBV6-5; CDR3aa: CASSVGQGLREQYF
j_gene: TRBJ1-5; v_gene: TRBV5-1; CDR3aa: CASSPPNQPQHF
j_gene: TRBJ1-3; v_gene: TRBV30; CDR3aa: CAWSGDRGQNTIYF
j_gene: TRBJ2-7; v_gene: TRBV5-1; CDR3aa: CASSPGGQGFYEQYF
j_gene: TRBJ2-1; v_gene: TRBV10-3; CDR3aa: CAISESSGGPYNEQFF
j_gene: TRBJ2-7; v_gene: TRBV9; CDR3aa: CASSVGGARSYEQYF
j_gene: TRBJ2-3; v_gene: TRBV7-9; CDR3aa: CASSLARVDLDTQYF
j_gene: TRBJ2-2; v_gene: TRBV5-1; CDR3aa: CASSSIPDRGSGELFF
j_gene: TRBJ1-1; v_gene: TRBV29-1; CDR3aa: CSVDWWGGTEAFF
j_gene: TRBJ1-6; v_gene: TRBV6-5; CDR3aa: CAFRRDYNSPLHF
j_gene: TRBJ1-1; v_gene: TRBV20-1; CDR3aa: CSASSSGARNTEAFF
j_gene: TRBJ2-3; v_gene: TRBV5-1; CDR3aa: CASSLGDSYVWAESTDTQYF
j_gene: TRBJ2-1; v_gene: TRBV20-1; CDR3aa: CSAPGIYEQFF
j_gene: TRBJ2-7; v_gene: TRBV5-1; CDR3aa: CASSWEGPNEQYF
j_gene: TRBJ2-5; v_gene: TRBV7-2; CDR3aa: CASRASGGVETQYF
j_gene: TRBJ1-4; v_gene: TRBV5-8; CDR3aa: CASSPGFINEKLFF
j_gene: TRBJ2-1; v_gene: TRBV7-2; CDR3aa: CASSLGAGVYNEQFF
j_gene: TRBJ2-5; v_gene: TRBV4-1; CDR3aa: CASSARTSGGAGVETQYF
j_gene: TRBJ1-1; v_gene: TRBV6-2/TRBV6-3; CDR3aa: CASSYSRTGTGNTEAFF
j_gene: TRBJ2-1; v_gene: TRBV5-1; CDR3aa: CASSPDARYNEQFF
j_gene: TRBJ1-1; v_gene: TRBV2; CDR3aa: CASSVTGAEAFF
j_gene: TRBJ1-4; v_gene: TRBV18; CDR3aa: CASSPKTGTANEKLFF
j_gene: TRBJ2-2; v_gene: TRBV5-1; CDR3aa: CASSAAIANTGELFF